These 9 T cell receptor beta chains were all obtained from the same sample, sequenced in a study of T-cell memory formation after mild COVID-19. TCRdb itself ran the 5' RACE reads through MiXCR, one entry per CDR3 protein. Among 350,000 to 500,000 distinct CDR3 sequences listed, less than 25% were seen once. The source material was PBMCs or a T cell subset sorted from them (not recorded which). Every receptor here comes from an adult woman who had mild COVID-19 (a few samples of this study predate the infection). Cell type and time point are not known.

This clonotype appeared a few times. This sequence joins TRBV3-1 and TRBJ1-5, with unresolved D. Per the germline V gene, CDR1 is LGHDT and CDR2 is YNNKEL (reference sequence). V lost 2 bases, J lost 4 bases, and 6 bases lay in between. CDR3 length equals 13 residues. CDR3 region: CASSQTRNQPQHF. In DNA, the CDR3 is TGTGCCAGCAGCCAAACCAGGAATCAGCCCCAGCATTTT.

This clonotype was counted a few times. V is TRBV6-5 and J is TRBJ2-4; D tentatively reads TRBD1 or TRBD2 (5 bases each). Trimming took 0 bases from V and 2 from J, leaving 14 bases between them. The V gene's germline CDR1 is MNHEY and CDR2 SVGAGI. The CDR3 runs 17 residues. DNA for the CDR3: TGTGCCAGCAGTTACTCAACCGGGACCCCTACCAAAAACATTCAGTACTTC. It is translated as CASSYSTGTPTKNIQYF.

This clonotype came up a few times. This chain uses TRBV10-3 with TRBJ1-1; D not resolved. Trimming took off 0 bases at V and 10 bases at J, with 9 bases between the two ends. The germline V gene encodes CDR1 ENHRY and CDR2 SYGVKD. This CDR3 is 12 amino acids long. CDR3 nucleotides: TGTGCCATCAGTGAGTCCGGTGTTGGAGCTTTCTTT. It translates to CAISESGVGAFF.

CDR3 sequence: CASSPPWNSYEQYF. The DNA for the CDR3 is TGTGCCAGCAGTCCCCCCTGGAACTCCTACGAGCAGTACTTC. The rearrangement links TRBV27 to TRBJ2-7, with no clear D. The V gene lost 5 bases and the J gene lost 0 bases, with 11 bases spanning the gap. Germline V lookup: CDR1 MNHEY, CDR2 SMNVEV (reference sequence). There are 14 residues in the CDR3.

The rearrangement uses TRBV5-1 and TRBJ1-1, with D perhaps matching TRBD1 (5 bases). The V and J ends lost 0 bases and 5 bases respectively, with 14 bases between them. Germline V gene lookup returns CDR1 SGHRS and CDR2 YFSETQ. The CDR3 covers 15 residues. This chain's CDR3 is CASSLEEWGRTEAFF. Written as DNA, the CDR3 is TGCGCCAGCAGCTTGGAAGAGTGGGGCAGGACTGAAGCTTTCTTT.

The chain couples TRBV7-2 to TRBJ2-5, with 12 bases lining up with TRBD2. CDR3 length equals 17 residues. The J segment lost 4 bases and the V segment lost 5 bases, leaving 11 bases of the junction unmatched. The V gene's germline CDR1 is SGHTA and CDR2 FQGNSA. This CDR3 reads CASSPGTSGRRRETQYF. In DNA form, the CDR3 reads TGTGCCAGCAGCCCGGGCACTAGCGGGAGGAGGAGAGAGACCCAGTACTTC.

This chain links TRBV15 with TRBJ2-1, with D possibly matching TRBD2 (5 bases). This CDR3 contains 20 residues. Germline V gives CDR1 LNHNV, CDR2 YYDKDF (reference sequence). V was clipped by 0 bases and J by 0 bases, with 21 bases between them. The DNA for the CDR3 is TGTGCCACCAGCAGAGATCTAGGGAGTTTAGCGTCGAGCTCCTACAATGAGCAGTTCTTC. Protein: CATSRDLGSLASSSYNEQFF.

The rearrangement links TRBV24-1 to TRBJ2-2; 7 nucleotides align to TRBD2. J was trimmed by 3 bases and V by 2 bases; bases with no gene match: 11. The CDR3 has 18 residues. CDR1 and CDR2 from the germline V gene are KGHDR and SFDVKD. As DNA, the CDR3 is TGTGCCACCAGTGATTCCCCCCTGAGCGGGGCTTACACCGGGGAGCTGTTTTTT. Amino acid sequence: CATSDSPLSGAYTGELFF.

This chain connects TRBV7-9 to TRBJ2-7; D ambiguous. Trimming took 1 base from V and 7 from J, leaving 8 bases between them. Germline V gives CDR1 SEHNR, CDR2 FQNEAQ (reference sequence). The CDR3 length is 12 residues. The CDR3 coding sequence is TGTGCCAGCAGCTTAGATCCGAGTGAGCAGTACTTC. Its protein is CASSLDPSEQYF. The entire variable domain, with the rest obtained from reference TRBV7-9 and TRBJ2-7, is as follows: DTGVSQNPRHKITKRGQNVTFRCDPISEHNRLYWYRQTLGQGPEFLTYFQNEAQLEKSRLLSDRFSAERPKGSFSTLEIQRTEQGDSAMYLCASSLDPSEQYFGPGTRLTVT.